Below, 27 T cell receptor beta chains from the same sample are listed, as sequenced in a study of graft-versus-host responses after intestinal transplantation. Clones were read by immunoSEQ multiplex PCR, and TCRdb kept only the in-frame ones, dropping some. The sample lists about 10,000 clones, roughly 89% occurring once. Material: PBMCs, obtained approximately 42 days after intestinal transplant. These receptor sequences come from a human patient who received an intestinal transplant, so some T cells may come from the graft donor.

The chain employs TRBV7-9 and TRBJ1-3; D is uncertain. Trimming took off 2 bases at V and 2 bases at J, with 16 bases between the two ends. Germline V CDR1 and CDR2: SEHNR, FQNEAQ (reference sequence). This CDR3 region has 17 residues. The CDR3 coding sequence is TGTGCCAGCAGCTTATATCTCGGGCAGGCGACTGGAAACACCATATATTTT. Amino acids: CASSLYLGQATGNTIYF.

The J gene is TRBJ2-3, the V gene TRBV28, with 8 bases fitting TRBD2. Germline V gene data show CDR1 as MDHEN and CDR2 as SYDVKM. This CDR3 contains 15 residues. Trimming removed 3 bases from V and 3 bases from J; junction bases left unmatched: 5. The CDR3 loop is CASSFKGLVTDTQYF. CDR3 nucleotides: TGTGCCAGCAGTTTCAAGGGACTAGTGACAGATACGCAGTATTTT.

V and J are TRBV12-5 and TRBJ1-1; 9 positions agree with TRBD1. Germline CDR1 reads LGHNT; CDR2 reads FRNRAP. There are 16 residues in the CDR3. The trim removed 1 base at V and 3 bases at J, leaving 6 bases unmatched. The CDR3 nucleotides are TGTGCTAGTGGTTTGGACTGGGACAGGGACCACACTGAAGCTTTCTTT. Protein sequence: CASGLDWDRDHTEAFF.

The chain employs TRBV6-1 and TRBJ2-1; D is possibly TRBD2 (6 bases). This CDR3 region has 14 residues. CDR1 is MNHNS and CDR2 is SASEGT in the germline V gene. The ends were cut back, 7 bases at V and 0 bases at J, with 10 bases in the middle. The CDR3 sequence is CASNRLDSYNEQFF. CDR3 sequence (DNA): TGTGCCAGCAATCGACTAGACTCCTACAATGAGCAGTTCTTC.

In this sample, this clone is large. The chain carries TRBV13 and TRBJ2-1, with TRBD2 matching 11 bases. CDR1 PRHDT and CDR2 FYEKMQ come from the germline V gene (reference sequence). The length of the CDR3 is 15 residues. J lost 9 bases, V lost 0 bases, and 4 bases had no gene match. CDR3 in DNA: TGTGCCAGCAGCTTAGGTAGCGGGGGGGCCAGTGAGCAGTTCTTC. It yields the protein CASSLGSGGASEQFF.

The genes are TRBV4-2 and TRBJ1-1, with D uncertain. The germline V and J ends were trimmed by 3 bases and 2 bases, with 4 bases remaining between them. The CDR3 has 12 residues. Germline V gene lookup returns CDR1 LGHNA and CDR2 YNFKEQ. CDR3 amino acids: CASSQDNTEAFF. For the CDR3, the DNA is TGTGCCAGCAGCCAGGACAACACTGAAGCTTTCTTT.

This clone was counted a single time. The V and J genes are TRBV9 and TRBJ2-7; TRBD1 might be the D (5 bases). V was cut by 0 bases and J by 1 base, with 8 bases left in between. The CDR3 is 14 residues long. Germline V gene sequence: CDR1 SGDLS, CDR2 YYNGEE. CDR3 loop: CASSVGSGSYEQYF. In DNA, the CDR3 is TGTGCCAGCAGCGTAGGGTCAGGGTCCTACGAGCAGTACTTC.

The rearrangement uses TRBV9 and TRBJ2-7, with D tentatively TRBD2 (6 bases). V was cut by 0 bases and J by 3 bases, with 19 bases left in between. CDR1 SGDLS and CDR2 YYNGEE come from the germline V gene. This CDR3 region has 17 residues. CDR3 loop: CASSVASGGGKDYEQYF. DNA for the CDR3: TGTGCCAGCAGCGTAGCTTCGGGTGGGGGGAAGGACTACGAGCAGTACTTC.

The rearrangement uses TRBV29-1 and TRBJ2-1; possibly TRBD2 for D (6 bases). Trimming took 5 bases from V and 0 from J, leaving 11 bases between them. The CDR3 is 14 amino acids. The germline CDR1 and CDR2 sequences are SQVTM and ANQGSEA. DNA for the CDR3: TGCAGCGTTCTGGGACTTGTCTCCTACAATGAGCAGTTCTTC. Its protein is CSVLGLVSYNEQFF.

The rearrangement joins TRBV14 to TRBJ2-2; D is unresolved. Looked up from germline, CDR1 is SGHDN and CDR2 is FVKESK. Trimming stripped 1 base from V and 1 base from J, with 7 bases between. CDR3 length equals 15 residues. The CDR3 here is CASSQGFLNTGELFF. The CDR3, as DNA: TGTGCCAGCAGCCAAGGTTTCCTGAACACCGGGGAGCTGTTTTTT.

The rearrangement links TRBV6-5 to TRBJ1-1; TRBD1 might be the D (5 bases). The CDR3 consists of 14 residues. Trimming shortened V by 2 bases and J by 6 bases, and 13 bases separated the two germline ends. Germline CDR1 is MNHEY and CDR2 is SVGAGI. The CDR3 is CASSYRGRLAEAFF. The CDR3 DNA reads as TGTGCCAGCAGTTACCGGGGGAGATTGGCTGAAGCTTTCTTT.

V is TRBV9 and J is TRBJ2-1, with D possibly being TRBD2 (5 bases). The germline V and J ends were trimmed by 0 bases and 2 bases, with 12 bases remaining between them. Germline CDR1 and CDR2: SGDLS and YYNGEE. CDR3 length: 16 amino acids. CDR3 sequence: CASSVGRLTTYNEQFF. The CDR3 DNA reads TGTGCCAGCAGCGTAGGGAGGCTAACCACCTACAATGAGCAGTTCTTC.

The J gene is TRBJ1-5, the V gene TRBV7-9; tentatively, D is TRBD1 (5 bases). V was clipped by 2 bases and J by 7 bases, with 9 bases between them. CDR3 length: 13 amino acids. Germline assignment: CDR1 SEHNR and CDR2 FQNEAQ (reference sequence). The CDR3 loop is CASSLNAGQPQHF. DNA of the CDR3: TGTGCCAGCAGCTTAAATGCAGGGCAGCCCCAGCATTTT.

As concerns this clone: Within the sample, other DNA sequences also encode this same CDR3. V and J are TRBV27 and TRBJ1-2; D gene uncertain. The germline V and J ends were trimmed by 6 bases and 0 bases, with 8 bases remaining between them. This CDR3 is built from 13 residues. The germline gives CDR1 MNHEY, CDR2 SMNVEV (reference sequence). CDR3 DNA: TGTGCCAGCAGCCCTGGAGCTAACTATGGCTACACCTTC. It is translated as CASSPGANYGYTF.

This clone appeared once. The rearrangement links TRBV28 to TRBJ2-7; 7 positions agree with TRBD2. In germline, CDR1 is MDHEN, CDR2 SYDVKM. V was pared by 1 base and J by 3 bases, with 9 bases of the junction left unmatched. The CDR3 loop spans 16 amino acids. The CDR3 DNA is TGTGCCAGCAGTTTATATAGAGGGAGGGCCGGCTACGAGCAGTACTTC. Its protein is CASSLYRGRAGYEQYF. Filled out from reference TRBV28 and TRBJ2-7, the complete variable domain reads DVKVTQSSRYLVKRTGEKVFLECVQDMDHENMFWYRQDPGLGLRLIYFSYDVKMKEKGDIPEGYSVSREKKERFSLILESASTNQTSMYLCASSLYRGRAGYEQYFGPGTRLTVT.

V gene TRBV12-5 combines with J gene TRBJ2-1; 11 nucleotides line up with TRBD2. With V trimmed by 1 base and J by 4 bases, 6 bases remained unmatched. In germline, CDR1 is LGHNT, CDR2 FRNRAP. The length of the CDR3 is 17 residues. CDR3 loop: CASGLGPSSGGYNEQFF. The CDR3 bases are TGTGCTAGTGGTTTGGGTCCTTCTAGCGGGGGGTACAATGAGCAGTTCTTC.

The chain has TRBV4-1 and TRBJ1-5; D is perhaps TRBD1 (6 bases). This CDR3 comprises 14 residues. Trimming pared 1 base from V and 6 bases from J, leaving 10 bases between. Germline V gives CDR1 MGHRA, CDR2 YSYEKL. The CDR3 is CASSQVGGLQPQHF. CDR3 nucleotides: TGCGCCAGCAGCCAAGTTGGGGGGCTTCAGCCCCAGCATTTT.

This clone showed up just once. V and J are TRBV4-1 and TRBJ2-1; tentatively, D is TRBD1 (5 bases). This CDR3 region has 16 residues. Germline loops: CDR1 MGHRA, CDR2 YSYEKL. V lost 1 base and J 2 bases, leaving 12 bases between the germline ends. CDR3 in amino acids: CASSQVGETTYNEQFF. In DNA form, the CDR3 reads TGCGCCAGCAGCCAAGTAGGGGAAACGACCTACAATGAGCAGTTCTTC.

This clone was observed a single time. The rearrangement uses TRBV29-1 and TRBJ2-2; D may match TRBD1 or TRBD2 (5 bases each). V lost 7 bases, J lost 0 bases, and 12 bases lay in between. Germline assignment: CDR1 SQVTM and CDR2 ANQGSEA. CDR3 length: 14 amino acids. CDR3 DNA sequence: TGCAGCGGGTGGGACCCGGCGAACACCGGGGAGCTGTTTTTT. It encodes CSGWDPANTGELFF.

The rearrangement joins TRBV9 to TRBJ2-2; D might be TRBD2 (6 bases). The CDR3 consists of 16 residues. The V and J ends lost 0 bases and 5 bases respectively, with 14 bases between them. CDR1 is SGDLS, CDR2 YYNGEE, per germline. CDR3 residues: CASSVVGQGGTGELFF. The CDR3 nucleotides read TGTGCCAGCAGCGTAGTCGGCCAGGGAGGTACCGGGGAGCTGTTTTTT.

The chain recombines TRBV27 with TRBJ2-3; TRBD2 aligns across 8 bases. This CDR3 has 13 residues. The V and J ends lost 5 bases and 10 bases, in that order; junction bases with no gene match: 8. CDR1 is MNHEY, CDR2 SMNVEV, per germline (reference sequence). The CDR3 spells CASSPLAGLAQYF. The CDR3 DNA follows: TGTGCCAGCAGTCCTTTAGCGGGGTTAGCGCAGTATTTT.

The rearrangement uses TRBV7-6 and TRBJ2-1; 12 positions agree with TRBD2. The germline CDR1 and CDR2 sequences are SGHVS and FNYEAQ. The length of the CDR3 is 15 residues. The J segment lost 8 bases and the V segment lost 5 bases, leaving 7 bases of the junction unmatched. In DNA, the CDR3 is TGTGCCAGCAGCCTACGGACTAGCGGGGTTGATGAGCAGTTCTTC. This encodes CASSLRTSGVDEQFF.

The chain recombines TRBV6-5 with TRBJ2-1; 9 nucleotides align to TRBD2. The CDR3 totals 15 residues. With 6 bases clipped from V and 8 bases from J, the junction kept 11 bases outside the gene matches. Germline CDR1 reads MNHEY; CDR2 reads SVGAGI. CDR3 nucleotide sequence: TGTGCCAGCAGCTTTTCCGCGGGGGGGCAATATGAGCAGTTCTTC. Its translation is CASSFSAGGQYEQFF.

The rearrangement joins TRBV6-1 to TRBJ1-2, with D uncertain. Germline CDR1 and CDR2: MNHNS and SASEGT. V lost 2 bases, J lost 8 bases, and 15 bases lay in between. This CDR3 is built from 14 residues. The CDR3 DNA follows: TGTGCCAGCAGTGAATGGGGAGGGCCGGGGGGCTACACCTTC. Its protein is CASSEWGGPGGYTF.

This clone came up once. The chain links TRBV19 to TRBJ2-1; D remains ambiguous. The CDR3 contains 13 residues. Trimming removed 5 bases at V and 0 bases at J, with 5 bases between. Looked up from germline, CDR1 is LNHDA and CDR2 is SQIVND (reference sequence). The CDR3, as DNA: TGTGCCAGTAGTTTCCGCTCCTACAATGAGCAGTTCTTC. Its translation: CASSFRSYNEQFF.

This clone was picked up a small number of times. The CDR3 sequence: CATSSEPGQGTDTQYF. The DNA for the CDR3 is TGTGCCACCAGCAGTGAACCGGGACAGGGCACAGATACGCAGTATTTT. V is TRBV15 and J is TRBJ2-3, with TRBD1 matching 8 bases. Germline values: CDR1 LNHNV, CDR2 YYDKDF (reference sequence). The CDR3 is made up of 16 amino acids. V shed 3 bases and J 1 base; nucleotides not matched to a gene: 6.

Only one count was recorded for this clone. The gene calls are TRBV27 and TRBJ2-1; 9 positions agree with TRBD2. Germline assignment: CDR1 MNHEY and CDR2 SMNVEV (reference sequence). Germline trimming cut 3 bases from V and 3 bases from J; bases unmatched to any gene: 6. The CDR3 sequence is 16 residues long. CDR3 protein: CASSLISGSGYNEQFF. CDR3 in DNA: TGTGCCAGCAGTTTGATTAGCGGGAGTGGCTACAATGAGCAGTTCTTC.